Listed below are T cell receptor beta chains from one sample, sequenced in a study of blood T cell repertoires in COVID-19. Here immunoSEQ multiplex PCR was the method, and the copy in TCRdb shows in-frame clones only, minus some. The sample holds 150,000 to 200,000 clones, approximately 89% seen once. The specimen was peripheral blood. These receptors were obtained from a man in his 70s with acute or convalescent COVID-19. CDR3s include the opening cysteine and the closing phenylalanine or tryptophan. Each record gives: D gene, V gene, J gene, CDR3 length, clone size, CDR3 protein, CDR3 DNA. A D gene is named only where the DNA matches it firmly. Clone size is stated in some rows and not others, as once, few, many or a class when expanded.

d_call: TRBD1
v_call: TRBV19
j_call: TRBJ1-5
cdr3_length: 13
clone_size: .
cdr3_aa: CASSTGERQPQHF
cdr3_nt: TGTGCCAGTAGCACAGGGGAACGGCAGCCCCAGCATTTT

d_call: .
v_call: TRBV5-4
j_call: TRBJ2-2
cdr3_length: 14
clone_size: .
cdr3_aa: CASSATPNTGELFF
cdr3_nt: TGTGCCAGCAGCGCGACTCCTAACACCGGGGAGCTGTTTTTT

d_call: .
v_call: TRBV7-3
j_call: TRBJ1-6
cdr3_length: 10
clone_size: .
cdr3_aa: CAIARSPLHF
cdr3_nt: TGTGCCATCGCCCGGTCACCCCTCCACTTT

d_call: TRBD1
v_call: TRBV6-2/TRBV6-3
j_call: TRBJ2-7
cdr3_length: 13
clone_size: .
cdr3_aa: CASSSGQGANQYF
cdr3_nt: TGTGCCAGCAGCTCCGGACAGGGGGCGAATCAGTACTTC

d_call: .
v_call: TRBV9
j_call: TRBJ1-3
cdr3_length: 16
clone_size: .
cdr3_aa: CASSVDEAGAGNTIYF
cdr3_nt: TGTGCCAGCAGCGTAGACGAGGCAGGGGCTGGAAACACCATATATTTT

d_call: TRBD1
v_call: TRBV5-4
j_call: TRBJ2-2
cdr3_length: 14
clone_size: .
cdr3_aa: CASSWDRNTGELFF
cdr3_nt: TGTGCCAGCAGCTGGGACAGGAACACCGGGGAGCTGTTTTTT

d_call: .
v_call: TRBV15
j_call: TRBJ2-3
cdr3_length: 15
clone_size: .
cdr3_aa: CATSRGAGNTDTQYF
cdr3_nt: TGTGCCACCAGCAGAGGGGCGGGTAACACAGATACGCAGTATTTT

d_call: TRBD2
v_call: TRBV15
j_call: TRBJ2-2
cdr3_length: 15
clone_size: .
cdr3_aa: CATSSGGALGGELFF
cdr3_nt: TGTGCCACCAGTAGCGGGGGGGCACTGGGCGGGGAGCTGTTTTTT

d_call: TRBD1
v_call: TRBV27
j_call: TRBJ1-2
cdr3_length: 14
clone_size: once
cdr3_aa: CASRPTGAPYGYTF
cdr3_nt: TGTGCCAGCCGCCCGACAGGGGCCCCGTATGGCTACACCTTC

d_call: TRBD2
v_call: TRBV29-1
j_call: TRBJ2-3
cdr3_length: 15
clone_size: .
cdr3_aa: CSVGGSGVGTDTQYF
cdr3_nt: TGCAGCGTTGGGGGTAGCGGGGTTGGCACAGATACGCAGTATTTT

d_call: .
v_call: TRBV5-1
j_call: TRBJ2-7
cdr3_length: 12
clone_size: .
cdr3_aa: CASSSIDYEQYF
cdr3_nt: TGCGCCAGCAGCTCCATAGATTACGAGCAGTACTTC

d_call: .
v_call: TRBV15
j_call: TRBJ1-5
cdr3_length: 15
clone_size: .
cdr3_aa: CATSTGTTNNQPQHF
cdr3_nt: TGTGCCACCAGCACCGGGACAACTAACAATCAGCCCCAGCATTTT

d_call: TRBD1
v_call: TRBV12-3/TRBV12-4
j_call: TRBJ2-7
cdr3_length: 12
clone_size: .
cdr3_aa: CASSYRGYEQYF
cdr3_nt: TGTGCCAGCAGTTACAGGGGCTACGAGCAGTACTTC

d_call: .
v_call: TRBV5-4
j_call: TRBJ2-5
cdr3_length: 13
clone_size: .
cdr3_aa: CASSPTGIETQYF
cdr3_nt: TGTGCCAGCAGCCCCACGGGGATCGAGACCCAGTACTTC

d_call: TRBD1
v_call: TRBV27
j_call: TRBJ1-1
cdr3_length: 14
clone_size: .
cdr3_aa: CASSGQGENTEAFF
cdr3_nt: TGTGCCAGCAGTGGTCAGGGGGAAAACACTGAAGCTTTCTTT

d_call: .
v_call: TRBV4-1
j_call: TRBJ2-1
cdr3_length: 12
clone_size: .
cdr3_aa: CASSQHRDEQFF
cdr3_nt: TGCGCCAGCAGCCAGCACAGGGATGAGCAGTTCTTC

d_call: .
v_call: TRBV12-3/TRBV12-4
j_call: TRBJ2-1
cdr3_length: 11
clone_size: .
cdr3_aa: CASSTRVEQFF
cdr3_nt: TGTGCCAGCAGCACCCGGGTAGAGCAGTTCTTC

d_call: TRBD2
v_call: TRBV4-2
j_call: TRBJ2-2
cdr3_length: 16
clone_size: .
cdr3_aa: CASSQGLAGDTGELFF
cdr3_nt: TGTGCCAGCAGCCAAGGGCTAGCGGGGGACACCGGGGAGCTGTTTTTT

d_call: .
v_call: TRBV3-1/TRBV3-2
j_call: TRBJ2-1
cdr3_length: 13
clone_size: .
cdr3_aa: CASSHLEVGVWFF
cdr3_nt: TGTGCCAGCAGCCACCTAGAGGTAGGGGTTTGGTTCTTC

d_call: .
v_call: TRBV29-1
j_call: TRBJ2-5
cdr3_length: 13
clone_size: many
cdr3_aa: CSVVTGSPETQYF
cdr3_nt: TGCAGCGTTGTTACAGGGTCCCCGGAGACCCAGTACTTC

d_call: .
v_call: TRBV6-5
j_call: TRBJ2-7
cdr3_length: 15
clone_size: .
cdr3_aa: CASSYSGGETYEQYF
cdr3_nt: TGTGCCAGCAGTTACTCCGGGGGAGAAACCTACGAGCAGTACTTC

d_call: .
v_call: TRBV7-2
j_call: TRBJ2-1
cdr3_length: 15
clone_size: .
cdr3_aa: CASSLRGSSYNEQFF
cdr3_nt: TGTGCCAGCAGCCTAAGGGGAAGCTCCTACAATGAGCAGTTCTTC

d_call: TRBD2
v_call: TRBV7-2
j_call: TRBJ2-3
cdr3_length: 16
clone_size: .
cdr3_aa: CASSPSASGDTDTQYF
cdr3_nt: TGTGCCAGCAGCCCCTCGGCTAGCGGGGACACAGATACGCAGTATTTT

d_call: .
v_call: TRBV28
j_call: TRBJ1-2
cdr3_length: 13
clone_size: .
cdr3_aa: CASSLQGLGGYTF
cdr3_nt: TGTGCCAGCAGTTTACAGGGGTTGGGCGGCTACACCTTC

d_call: .
v_call: TRBV7-3
j_call: TRBJ2-1
cdr3_length: 15
clone_size: .
cdr3_aa: CASSVGGRSYNEQFF
cdr3_nt: TGTGCCAGCAGCGTCGGTGGGCGCTCCTACAATGAGCAGTTCTTC

d_call: TRBD2
v_call: TRBV28
j_call: TRBJ2-5
cdr3_length: 15
clone_size: .
cdr3_aa: CASSSAGVLQETQYF
cdr3_nt: TGTGCCAGCAGTTCAGCGGGGGTACTACAAGAGACCCAGTACTTC

d_call: .
v_call: TRBV19
j_call: TRBJ2-4
cdr3_length: 14
clone_size: .
cdr3_aa: CASSLDLAKNIQYF
cdr3_nt: TGTGCCAGCAGCCTAGATCTAGCCAAAAACATTCAGTACTTC

d_call: .
v_call: TRBV4-1
j_call: TRBJ1-5
cdr3_length: 14
clone_size: .
cdr3_aa: CASSRGMDNQPQHF
cdr3_nt: TGCGCCAGCAGCCGAGGAATGGACAATCAGCCCCAGCATTTT

d_call: .
v_call: TRBV7-9
j_call: TRBJ1-2
cdr3_length: 13
clone_size: .
cdr3_aa: CASSDVGGDGYTF
cdr3_nt: TGTGCCAGCAGCGACGTGGGAGGGGATGGCTACACCTTC

d_call: .
v_call: TRBV3-1/TRBV3-2
j_call: TRBJ2-7
cdr3_length: 15
clone_size: few
cdr3_aa: CASSQAGPHLYEQYF
cdr3_nt: TGTGCCAGCAGCCAAGCTGGGCCCCACCTTTACGAGCAGTACTTC

d_call: .
v_call: TRBV6-6
j_call: TRBJ2-2
cdr3_length: 12
clone_size: .
cdr3_aa: CASSFYTGELFF
cdr3_nt: TGTGCCAGCAGTTTCTACACCGGGGAGCTGTTTTTT

d_call: .
v_call: TRBV7-3
j_call: TRBJ2-3
cdr3_length: 13
clone_size: .
cdr3_aa: CASSLMGADTQYF
cdr3_nt: TGTGCCAGCAGCTTAATGGGGGCCGATACGCAGTATTTT

d_call: .
v_call: TRBV2
j_call: TRBJ1-4
cdr3_length: 14
clone_size: .
cdr3_aa: CASSETRVEEKLFF
cdr3_nt: TGTGCCAGCAGTGAAACCCGGGTAGAGGAAAAACTGTTTTTT

d_call: TRBD2
v_call: TRBV5-3
j_call: TRBJ2-2
cdr3_length: 18
clone_size: .
cdr3_aa: CARSLAPRGAGGPGELFF
cdr3_nt: TGTGCCAGAAGCTTGGCCCCGCGGGGTGCGGGAGGGCCCGGGGAGCTGTTTTTT

d_call: .
v_call: TRBV28
j_call: TRBJ1-2
cdr3_length: 13
clone_size: .
cdr3_aa: CASSFGGGYGYTF
cdr3_nt: TGTGCCAGCAGTTTTGGGGGAGGCTATGGCTACACCTTC

d_call: .
v_call: TRBV6-1
j_call: TRBJ1-4
cdr3_length: 14
clone_size: .
cdr3_aa: CASSEDWVGGQLFF
cdr3_nt: TGTGCCAGCAGTGAAGACTGGGTAGGGGGACAACTGTTTTTT

d_call: .
v_call: TRBV7-6
j_call: TRBJ2-3
cdr3_length: 15
clone_size: .
cdr3_aa: CASSLGTGRLNTQYF
cdr3_nt: TGTGCCAGCAGCCTAGGAACAGGGAGATTGAATACGCAGTATTTT

d_call: .
v_call: TRBV5-1
j_call: TRBJ2-1
cdr3_length: 14
clone_size: .
cdr3_aa: CASRGAMVPNEQFF
cdr3_nt: TGCGCCAGCAGGGGGGCGATGGTCCCCAATGAGCAGTTCTTC

d_call: TRBD2
v_call: TRBV9
j_call: TRBJ2-1
cdr3_length: 17
clone_size: .
cdr3_aa: CASSVAWRGDIYNEQFF
cdr3_nt: TGTGCCAGCAGCGTAGCCTGGCGGGGGGATATCTACAATGAGCAGTTCTTC

d_call: .
v_call: TRBV6-1
j_call: TRBJ1-5
cdr3_length: 13
clone_size: .
cdr3_aa: CASSETGLNTQHF
cdr3_nt: TGTGCCAGCAGTGAAACAGGGCTGAACACCCAGCATTTT

d_call: .
v_call: TRBV7-5
j_call: TRBJ1-2
cdr3_length: 16
clone_size: .
cdr3_aa: CVRSLATRTGALGYTF
cdr3_nt: TGTGTCAGAAGCTTAGCGACCCGGACAGGGGCCCTTGGCTACACCTTC

d_call: TRBD1
v_call: TRBV7-8
j_call: TRBJ1-2
cdr3_length: 15
clone_size: .
cdr3_aa: CASSLEDRGGYGYTF
cdr3_nt: TGTGCCAGCAGCTTAGAGGACAGGGGTGGCTATGGCTACACCTTC

d_call: .
v_call: TRBV2
j_call: TRBJ1-4
cdr3_length: 15
clone_size: .
cdr3_aa: CASSADSYSNEKLFF
cdr3_nt: TGTGCCAGCAGCGCGGACAGTTACTCTAATGAAAAACTGTTTTTT

d_call: .
v_call: TRBV7-2
j_call: TRBJ2-3
cdr3_length: 12
clone_size: .
cdr3_aa: CASSRITDTQYF
cdr3_nt: TGTGCCAGCAGCCGTATCACAGATACGCAGTATTTT

d_call: TRBD1
v_call: TRBV28
j_call: TRBJ1-5
cdr3_length: 16
clone_size: .
cdr3_aa: CASRTTGGFSNQPQHF
cdr3_nt: TGTGCCAGCAGAACCACAGGGGGCTTTAGCAATCAGCCCCAGCATTTT

d_call: .
v_call: TRBV4-1
j_call: TRBJ1-2
cdr3_length: 13
clone_size: .
cdr3_aa: CASSQVPSRGYTF
cdr3_nt: TGCGCCAGCAGCCAAGTCCCCTCTAGGGGCTACACCTTC

d_call: .
v_call: TRBV5-6
j_call: TRBJ2-7
cdr3_length: 12
clone_size: .
cdr3_aa: CASSLFTYEQYF
cdr3_nt: TGTGCCAGCAGCTTGTTCACCTACGAGCAGTACTTC

d_call: TRBD1
v_call: TRBV4-2
j_call: TRBJ1-1
cdr3_length: 14
clone_size: .
cdr3_aa: CASSQKADRTEAFF
cdr3_nt: TGTGCCAGCAGCCAAAAAGCGGACAGGACTGAAGCTTTCTTT